The 21 T cell receptor beta chains given below trace back to one sample, sequenced in a study of CD8+ T cells in alopecia areata. Extraction and reverse transcription of RNA yielded cDNA as the sequencing template. This table comes from immunoSEQ multiplex PCR, and its TCRdb copy is limited to in-frame clones, with some not included. The sample includes about 130,000 clones, 45% to 60% seen only once; the top ten take 15%. Treatment defined: oral pan-JAK inhibitor, 5-10 mg twice daily. The source was CD8+ T cells sorted from blood, collected at week 4, from a patient treated with tofacitinib. The receptors were gathered from a human donor with alopecia areata.

In DNA form, the CDR3 reads TGCGCCAGCAGCTTGGGACCAGTTGATGGCTACACCTTC. This sequence encodes CASSLGPVDGYTF. This chain joins TRBV5-1 and TRBJ1-2; D is ambiguous. CDR3 length: 13 amino acids. Trimming took off 0 bases at V and 6 bases at J, with 9 bases between the two ends. The germline V gene has CDR1 SGHRS and CDR2 YFSETQ.

This clone has at least ten counts. The chain has TRBV6-6 and TRBJ2-5; TRBD1 aligns across 7 bases. Germline CDR1 is MNHNY and CDR2 is SVGAGI (reference sequence). With V trimmed by 6 bases and J by 5 bases, 15 bases remained unmatched. The CDR3 loop spans 16 amino acids. In nucleotides, the CDR3 is TGTGCCAGCAGCTTAGCCCTGGACAGGCGACGGGAGACCCAGTACTTC. Residues: CASSLALDRRRETQYF.

The chain joins TRBV2 to TRBJ1-1, with a possible D match to TRBD1 (6 bases). V lost 4 bases and J lost 5, with 20 bases in between. The CDR3 runs 16 residues. Germline assignment: CDR1 SNHLY and CDR2 FYNNEI. In DNA, the CDR3 is TGTGCCAGCAGTGCGAGTGGAAGACAGGAGGAGACTGAAGCTTTCTTT. Its protein product is CASSASGRQEETEAFF.

V gene TRBV6-5 combines with J gene TRBJ2-7; either TRBD1 or TRBD2 may fit D (5 bases each). V was pared by 0 bases and J by 3 bases, with 9 bases between. The CDR3 is 14 residues long. Germline-derived CDR1 and CDR2 are MNHEY and SVGAGI. CDR3 protein: CASSYSGDGYEQYF. Written as DNA, the CDR3 is TGTGCCAGCAGTTACTCGGGGGACGGCTACGAGCAGTACTTC.

This chain joins TRBV7-9 and TRBJ1-2; no definite D call. The CDR3 contains 15 residues. V lost 1 base and J lost 3, with 12 bases in between. Germline loops: CDR1 SEHNR, CDR2 FQNEAQ (reference sequence). CDR3 amino acids: CASSLGQGIDYGYTF. The CDR3 DNA follows: TGTGCCAGCAGCTTAGGCCAAGGGATTGACTATGGCTACACCTTC.

V is TRBV6-6 and J is TRBJ2-7; D tentatively reads TRBD1 or TRBD2 (6 bases each). The CDR3 length is 13 residues. Germline V CDR1 and CDR2: MNHNY, SVGAGI (reference sequence). With 0 bases removed from V and 7 bases from J, the gap between germline ends came to 10 bases. CDR3 coding DNA: TGTGCCAGCAGTTACTCAGGGGGGCATGAGCAGTACTTC. Encoded protein: CASSYSGGHEQYF.

The chain couples TRBV5-1 to TRBJ2-5; possibly TRBD2 for D (7 bases). V lost 1 base and J lost 1, with 14 bases in between. CDR3 length: 16 amino acids. Per the germline V gene, CDR1 is SGHRS and CDR2 is YFSETQ. CDR3 in amino acids: CASSLIGGAPQETQYF. The CDR3 DNA is TGCGCCAGCAGCTTGATAGGGGGGGCACCCCAAGAGACCCAGTACTTC.

This sequence joins TRBV7-9 and TRBJ1-1; D possibly corresponds to TRBD1 (5 bases). CDR3 size: 13 residues. The V and J ends lost 2 bases and 8 bases respectively, with 12 bases between them. Germline V gene data show CDR1 as SEHNR and CDR2 as FQNEAQ (reference sequence). This CDR3 is CASSLSLRDEAFF. Written as DNA, the CDR3 is TGTGCCAGCAGCTTAAGCCTCCGGGACGAAGCTTTCTTT.

Only a few counts were recorded for this clone. The rearrangement joins TRBV13 to TRBJ1-1; no firm D call. Trimming shortened V by 6 bases and J by 1 base, and 9 bases separated the two germline ends. Germline V lookup: CDR1 PRHDT, CDR2 FYEKMQ (reference sequence). This CDR3 is built from 13 residues. DNA for the CDR3: TGTGCCAGCAGACAGAACCAGAACACTGAAGCTTTCTTT. Translating gives CASRQNQNTEAFF.

The rearrangement joins TRBV6-6 to TRBJ2-7, with D perhaps TRBD1 (5 bases). Germline V gives CDR1 MNHNY, CDR2 SVGAGI (reference sequence). Deletions cut 5 bases from V and 4 bases from J, with 6 bases between. The CDR3 loop spans 11 amino acids. CDR3 sequence (DNA): TGTGCCAGCAGTACAGGATACGAGCAGTACTTC. Its translation is CASSTGYEQYF.

CDR3: CASSGDRGTSEETQYF. CDR3 in DNA: TGTGCCAGCAGTGGGGACAGGGGGACTTCGGAAGAGACCCAGTACTTC. V usage is TRBV25-1 and J usage is TRBJ2-5; 11 nucleotides agree with TRBD1. V shed 4 bases, J shed 3 bases, and the junction held 7 bases outside the gene matches. Per germline, CDR1 MGHDK and CDR2 SYGVNS. This CDR3 spans 16 amino acids.

This chain links TRBV7-6 with TRBJ2-5; TRBD2 matches 10 bases. This CDR3 region has 16 residues. Trimming cost V 4 bases and J 1 base; bases outside gene matches: 6. The germline CDR1 and CDR2 sequences are SGHVS and FNYEAQ. Written as DNA, the CDR3 is TGTGCCAGCAGCTGGGCCCGACTAGCGGGCCAAGAGACCCAGTACTTC. Translation gives CASSWARLAGQETQYF.

The chain carries TRBV27 and TRBJ1-2, with 11 nucleotides matching TRBD1. CDR3 length: 17 amino acids. Germline lookup yields CDR1 MNHEY and CDR2 SMNVEV (reference sequence). Unmatched junction bases numbered 7, after V lost 0 bases and J lost 4 bases. The CDR3 sequence is CASSLSSGTGGIYGYTF. The CDR3 bases are TGTGCCAGCAGTTTATCCTCCGGGACAGGGGGAATCTATGGCTACACCTTC.

There are a few counts of this clone. This chain joins TRBV30 and TRBJ2-7; D is uncertain. V was clipped by 0 bases and J by 3 bases, with 6 bases between them. CDR1 is GTSNPN, CDR2 SVGIG, per germline (reference sequence). The CDR3 is 12 amino acids. CDR3: CAWSVVDYEQYF. In nucleotides, the CDR3 is TGTGCCTGGAGTGTAGTAGACTACGAGCAGTACTTC.

The sample holds one count of this clone. The chain is built from TRBV15 and TRBJ1-1; TRBD1 agrees at 7 bases. CDR1 and CDR2 from the germline V gene are LNHNV and YYDKDF (reference sequence). The CDR3 is made up of 15 amino acids. Unmatched junction bases numbered 10, after V lost 6 bases and J lost 3 bases. Here the CDR3 reads CATRPEGAGHTEAFF. The CDR3 DNA follows: TGTGCCACCAGGCCCGAGGGGGCTGGGCACACTGAAGCTTTCTTT.

The V call is TRBV25-1, the J call TRBJ1-6; no reliable D call. The CDR3 runs to 12 residues. V lost 0 bases, J lost 12 bases, and 6 bases lay in between. The germline gives CDR1 MGHDK, CDR2 SYGVNS. Here the CDR3 DNA reads TGTGCCAGCAGTGAATACGCCCGACCCCTCCACTTT. It yields the protein CASSEYARPLHF.

The chain combines TRBV9 with TRBJ2-2; D may be TRBD1 or TRBD2 (6 bases each). Germline V gene sequence: CDR1 SGDLS, CDR2 YYNGEE. This CDR3 is 15 amino acids long. The ends were cut back, 5 bases at V and 3 bases at J, with 14 bases in the middle. CDR3 in DNA: TGTGCCAGCAGTCTATCAGGGGAGGACACCGGGGAGCTGTTTTTT. This translates into CASSLSGEDTGELFF.

The chain uses TRBV19 and TRBJ2-5; D is possibly TRBD1 (7 bases). Trimming removed 8 bases at V and 5 bases at J, with 15 bases between. The CDR3 is 13 residues long. Germline V gene data show CDR1 as LNHDA and CDR2 as SQIVND (reference sequence). CDR3 amino acids: CASGGGWRETQYF. CDR3 DNA: TGTGCCAGTGGAGGGGGCTGGCGGGAGACCCAGTACTTC.

The J gene is TRBJ1-2, the V gene TRBV30; D is unresolved. The CDR3 is 11 amino acids. Looked up from germline, CDR1 is GTSNPN and CDR2 is SVGIG (reference sequence). Trimming removed 0 bases at V and 8 bases at J, with 7 bases between. The CDR3 protein is CAWSVLRGYTF. In nucleotides, the CDR3 is TGTGCCTGGAGTGTACTTCGGGGCTACACCTTC.

V usage is TRBV13 and J usage is TRBJ1-1, with TRBD1 matching over 9 bases. Germline trimming cut 1 base from V and 1 base from J; bases unmatched to any gene: 1. The CDR3 runs to 15 residues. The germline V gene has CDR1 PRHDT and CDR2 FYEKMQ (reference sequence). CDR3 amino acids: CASSLEGQGNTEAFF. The DNA for the CDR3 is TGTGCCAGCAGCTTAGAGGGACAGGGGAACACTGAAGCTTTCTTT. The entire variable domain, with the rest obtained from reference TRBV13 and TRBJ1-1, is as follows: AAGVIQSPRHLIKEKRETATLKCYPIPRHDTVYWYQQGPGQDPQFLISFYEKMQSDKGSIPDRFSAQQFSDYHSELNMSSLELGDSALYFCASSLEGQGNTEAFFGQGTRLTVV.

This clone has more than one count but fewer than ten. V usage is TRBV29-1 and J usage is TRBJ2-5; 10 bases are a match to TRBD1. CDR3 length: 15 amino acids. Germline lookup yields CDR1 SQVTM and CDR2 ANQGSEA. V shed 1 base and J 3 bases; nucleotides not matched to a gene: 5. The DNA for the CDR3 is TGCAGCGTTGAAGGGACGACAGGGGGCGAAGAGACCCAGTACTTC. Translation gives CSVEGTTGGEETQYF. Together with reference TRBV29-1 and TRBJ2-5, the CDR3 gives the full variable domain: SAVISQKPSRDICQRGTSLTIQCQVDSQVTMMFWYRQQPGQSLTLIATANQGSEATYESGFVIDKFPISRPNLTFSTLTVSNMSPEDSSIYLCSVEGTTGGEETQYFGPGTRLLVL.